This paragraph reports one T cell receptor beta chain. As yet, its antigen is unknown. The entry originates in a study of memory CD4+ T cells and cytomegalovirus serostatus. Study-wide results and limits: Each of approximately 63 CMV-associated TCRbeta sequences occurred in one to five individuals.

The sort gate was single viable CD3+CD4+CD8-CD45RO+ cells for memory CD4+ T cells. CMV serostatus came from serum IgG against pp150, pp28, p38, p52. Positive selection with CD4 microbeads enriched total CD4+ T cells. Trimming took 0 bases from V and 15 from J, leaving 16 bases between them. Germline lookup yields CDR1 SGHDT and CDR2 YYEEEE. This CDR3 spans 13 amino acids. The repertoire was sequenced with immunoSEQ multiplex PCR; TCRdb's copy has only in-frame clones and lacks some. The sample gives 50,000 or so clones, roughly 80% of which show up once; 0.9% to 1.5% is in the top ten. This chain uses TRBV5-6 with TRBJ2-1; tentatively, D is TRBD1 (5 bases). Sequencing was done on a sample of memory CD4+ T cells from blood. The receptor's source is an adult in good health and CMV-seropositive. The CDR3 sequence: CASSLGLIGVGFF. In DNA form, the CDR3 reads TGTGCCAGCAGCTTGGGTTTGATAGGGGTAGGGTTCTTC.